Below are 30 T cell receptor beta chains sequenced from a single sample in a study of T cell responses to AZD1222 COVID-19 vaccine. Profiled with immunoSEQ multiplex PCR; TCRdb holds only in-frame clones, not every one. The sample lists approximately 84,000 clones, around 91% seen once, with under 35% in the top ten. The sequencing used peripheral blood, collected on day 0 of AZD1222 vaccination. The receptors derive from an adult in good health.

This clone was seen more than once but under ten times. The chain carries TRBV6-1 and TRBJ2-7; 12 bases fit TRBD2. V shed 3 bases and J 8 bases; nucleotides not matched to a gene: 8. Germline V gene lookup returns CDR1 MNHNS and CDR2 SASEGT. This CDR3 comprises 15 residues. DNA of the CDR3: TGTGCCAGCAGTGATGGACTAGCGGGACTAGTAAAGCAGTACTTC. This encodes CASSDGLAGLVKQYF.

The chain combines TRBV7-9 with TRBJ1-2; 7 bases are a match to TRBD1. CDR1 is SEHNR, CDR2 FQNEAQ, per germline (reference sequence). CDR3 length: 16 residues. J lost 7 bases, V lost 0 bases, and 11 bases had no gene match. Here the CDR3 reads CASSLAGSGQAFGYTF. CDR3 bases: TGTGCCAGCAGCTTAGCGGGCAGTGGACAGGCCTTTGGCTACACCTTC.

CDR3 sequence reads: CASSDDRKRTDTQYF. The CDR3 coding sequence is TGTGCCAGCAGCGACGACAGGAAACGGACAGATACGCAGTATTTT. The chain couples TRBV9 to TRBJ2-3; a weak D match, TRBD1 (6 bases). The CDR3 is 15 residues long. Germline-derived CDR1 and CDR2 are SGDLS and YYNGEE. Trimming left V 3 bases short and J 3 bases short, with 14 bases between.

The chain is built from TRBV28 and TRBJ1-6; D is uncertain. The CDR3 extends over 16 amino acids. The V gene's germline CDR1 is MDHEN and CDR2 SYDVKM. Between the trimmed V and J ends, which lost 6 bases and 9 bases, there was a span of 21 bases. The CDR3 bases are TGTGCCAGCAGCTCCCCCTCGACGTTCGGTACTTCACCCCTCCACTTT. Its translation: CASSSPSTFGTSPLHF.

The chain uses TRBV9 and TRBJ2-7, with 8 bases that match TRBD1. Germline-derived CDR1 and CDR2 are SGDLS and YYNGEE. CDR3 length: 14 amino acids. V shed 3 bases and J 1 base; nucleotides not matched to a gene: 3. The CDR3 sequence is CASSETGGSYEQYF. Written as DNA, the CDR3 is TGTGCCAGCAGCGAAACAGGGGGGTCCTACGAGCAGTACTTC. Full variable domain (rest looked up from reference TRBV9 and TRBJ2-7): DSGVTQTPKHLITATGQRVTLRCSPRSGDLSVYWYQQSLDQGLQFLIQYYNGEERAKGNILERFSAQQFPDLHSELNLSSLELGDSALYFCASSETGGSYEQYFGPGTRLTVT.

The CDR3 sequence: CAIPGEVVGEPSTDTQYF. The DNA for the CDR3 is TGTGCCATCCCGGGGGAAGTGGTGGGGGAACCTAGCACAGATACGCAGTATTTT. The chain recombines TRBV10-3 with TRBJ2-3; the D gene is possibly TRBD2 (6 bases). Germline-derived CDR1 and CDR2 are ENHRY and SYGVKD. V was cut by 8 bases and J by 0 bases, with 24 bases left in between. This CDR3 spans 18 amino acids.

J is TRBJ1-4 and V is TRBV4-2; D unclear. This CDR3 contains 15 residues. Germline CDR1 and CDR2: LGHNA and YNFKEQ. V was trimmed by 0 bases and J by 8 bases, leaving 13 bases between them. The CDR3 loop reads CASSQDRTVNEKLFF. The DNA of the CDR3 is TGTGCCAGCAGCCAAGATAGGACCGTGAACGAAAAACTGTTTTTT.

The chain is built from TRBV11-3 and TRBJ2-1; the D call may be TRBD1 or TRBD2 (5 bases each). Trimming removed 1 base from V and 5 bases from J, with 18 bases in between. The CDR3 extends over 17 amino acids. CDR1 and CDR2 (germline): SGHNT, YENEEA. The CDR3 protein is CASSLAPSTSGHNEQFF. In DNA, the CDR3 is TGTGCCAGCAGCTTAGCGCCCTCGACGTCGGGACACAATGAGCAGTTCTTC.

The V and J genes are TRBV27 and TRBJ2-2; D is perhaps TRBD1 (7 bases). CDR3 length: 15 amino acids. Germline V gene sequence: CDR1 MNHEY, CDR2 SMNVEV (reference sequence). V gave up 4 bases and J gave up 7 bases, with 16 bases separating them. The CDR3 region has the DNA TGTGCCAGCAGTTCGGGGCGCGGGACAGTCGGGGAGCTGTTTTTT. Protein product: CASSSGRGTVGELFF.

The chain is built from TRBV20-1 and TRBJ2-2; no clear D gene. The CDR3 has 11 residues. The germline gives CDR1 DFQATT, CDR2 SNEGSKA (reference sequence). Trimming removed 5 bases from V and 5 bases from J, with 6 bases in between. CDR3 nucleotides: TGCAGTGCTGCACCGACCGGGGAGCTGTTTTTT. Its protein product is CSAAPTGELFF.

Here the CDR3 DNA reads TGTGCCAGCAGCAAAAAAAGCTTTTGGGGACAGAGTTTCCATAATTCACCCCTCCACTTT. It yields the protein CASSKKSFWGQSFHNSPLHF. V usage is TRBV21-1 and J usage is TRBJ1-6; the table's D gene call, TRBD1, was not cross checked with the DNA. TRBV21-1 is assigned pseudogene status. CDR3 length: 20 amino acids.

The chain has TRBV5-1 and TRBJ2-3; 9 bases are shared with TRBD1. The CDR3 consists of 18 residues. Germline CDR1 and CDR2: SGHRS and YFSETQ. The V gene end was trimmed by 3 bases and the J gene end by 4 bases; junction bases not matched to a gene: 15. CDR3 DNA: TGCGCCAGCAGCTCGGTGGGGCTAAACAGGGGGCGCTCAGATACGCAGTATTTT. This encodes CASSSVGLNRGRSDTQYF.

V usage is TRBV5-1 and J usage is TRBJ2-1, with a weak D call TRBD2 (5 bases). In germline, CDR1 is SGHRS, CDR2 YFSETQ. The CDR3 length is 12 residues. V was trimmed by 2 bases and J by 10 bases, leaving 10 bases between them. The CDR3 DNA reads as TGCGCCAGCAGCTTATTAGGAGGCGAGCAGTTCTTC. Encoded protein: CASSLLGGEQFF.

The chain employs TRBV24-1 and TRBJ2-3; D remains unclear. CDR3 size: 14 residues. Germline V lookup: CDR1 KGHDR, CDR2 SFDVKD. The V and J ends lost 0 bases and 8 bases respectively, with 11 bases between them. The CDR3 is CATSDLLGVGTQYF. CDR3 in DNA: TGTGCCACCAGTGATTTGCTTGGGGTTGGTACGCAGTATTTT.

This clone was found once. The V and J genes are TRBV6-1 and TRBJ2-6, with TRBD1 matching 7 bases. Trimming at V came to 4 bases and at J to 3 bases, leaving 6 bases not matched to a gene. This CDR3 comprises 16 residues. Germline V lookup: CDR1 MNHNS, CDR2 SASEGT. CDR3 in DNA: TGTGCCAGCAGTGCTCGTACAGGGGATGGGGCCAACGTCCTGACTTTC. Its protein product is CASSARTGDGANVLTF.

The V and J genes are TRBV28 and TRBJ2-7; D gene uncertain. CDR1 and CDR2 from the germline V gene are MDHEN and SYDVKM. The V end was cut by 6 bases, the J end by 2 bases, with 5 bases between. The CDR3 loop spans 11 amino acids. CDR3 nucleotide sequence: TGTGCCAGCAGCCAGACCTACGAGCAGTACTTC. Amino acid sequence: CASSQTYEQYF.

The genes are TRBV4-1 and TRBJ1-5; the D gene is possibly TRBD1 (5 bases). The CDR3 has 16 residues. Trimming shortened V by 6 bases and J by 3 bases, and 18 bases separated the two germline ends. Per germline, CDR1 MGHRA and CDR2 YSYEKL. CDR3 loop: CASRAQGTIDNQPQHF. In DNA, the CDR3 is TGCGCCAGCAGGGCCCAGGGAACGATCGACAATCAGCCCCAGCATTTT.

The chain combines TRBV4-2 with TRBJ2-2; possibly TRBD1 for D (6 bases). V shed 3 bases and J shed 1 base, with 9 bases lying between them. This CDR3 spans 15 amino acids. Germline-derived CDR1 and CDR2 are LGHNA and YNFKEQ. The CDR3 DNA reads as TGTGCCAGCAGCCATCGGGACAAGAACACCGGGGAGCTGTTTTTT. It codes for CASSHRDKNTGELFF.

This chain uses TRBV9 with TRBJ1-6; 8 nucleotides match TRBD1. With 0 bases clipped from V and 10 bases from J, the junction kept 3 bases outside the gene matches. Per germline, CDR1 SGDLS and CDR2 YYNGEE. CDR3 length: 14 amino acids. The CDR3 DNA sequence: TGTGCCAGCAGCGTAGGACAGGGGCGGTCACCCCTCCACTTT. This translates into CASSVGQGRSPLHF.

This clone has a single count. The chain couples TRBV2 to TRBJ1-5; TRBD1 might be the D (6 bases). Per the germline V gene, CDR1 is SNHLY and CDR2 is FYNNEI. The CDR3 sequence is 15 residues long. V lost 6 bases and J 2 bases, leaving 14 bases between the germline ends. DNA for the CDR3: TGTGCCAGCAGGCCACAGGGTTTAGGCAATCAGCCCCAGCATTTT. Its protein is CASRPQGLGNQPQHF.

The J gene is TRBJ2-5, the V gene TRBV10-3; perhaps D is TRBD1 or TRBD2 (5 bases each). The CDR3 has 13 residues. Germline CDR1 is ENHRY and CDR2 is SYGVKD. V lost 6 bases and J 2 bases, leaving 10 bases between the germline ends. CDR3 coding DNA: TGTGCCATCAGGCCGGGACCTCAAGAGACCCAGTACTTC. It is translated as CAIRPGPQETQYF.

This clone was detected only a few times. This chain joins TRBV11-2 and TRBJ1-1; D uncertain. The CDR3 runs 13 residues. Germline values: CDR1 SGHAT, CDR2 FQNNGV. The V end lost 3 bases, the J end lost 2 bases, and 7 bases lay between the germline ends. The chain's CDR3 is CASSLRQNTEAFF. In DNA form, the CDR3 reads TGTGCCAGCAGCTTGCGTCAAAACACTGAAGCTTTCTTT.

The chain is built from TRBV11-2 and TRBJ2-7, with 10 bases identical to TRBD2. Unmatched junction bases numbered 6, after V lost 3 bases and J lost 1 base. Germline loops: CDR1 SGHAT, CDR2 FQNNGV. This CDR3 has 16 residues. The CDR3 nucleotides are TGTGCCAGCAGCTTTAGTAGCGGGAGGAGTTCCTACGAGCAGTACTTC. It translates to CASSFSSGRSSYEQYF.

The chain has TRBV10-1 and TRBJ1-1; D perhaps matches TRBD1 (6 bases). The CDR3 sequence is 13 residues long. From germline, CDR1 is WNHNN and CDR2 SYGVQD (reference sequence). Trimming removed 6 bases from V and 0 bases from J, with 8 bases in between. CDR3 in amino acids: CASRGQLNTEAFF. The CDR3 region has the DNA TGCGCCAGCAGAGGACAGCTGAACACTGAAGCTTTCTTT.

This rearrangement joins TRBV9 to TRBJ2-1; the D is unclear. Between the trimmed V and J ends, which lost 0 bases and 2 bases, there was a span of 3 bases. The germline V gene has CDR1 SGDLS and CDR2 YYNGEE. The CDR3 contains 13 residues. Here the CDR3 reads CASSVGTYNEQFF. The CDR3 DNA is TGTGCCAGCAGCGTAGGAACCTACAATGAGCAGTTCTTC. Full variable domain (outside the CDR3, taken from reference TRBV9 and TRBJ2-1): DSGVTQTPKHLITATGQRVTLRCSPRSGDLSVYWYQQSLDQGLQFLIQYYNGEERAKGNILERFSAQQFPDLHSELNLSSLELGDSALYFCASSVGTYNEQFFGPGTRLTVL.

The V and J genes are TRBV4-3 and TRBJ2-3; TRBD2 matches 11 bases. The CDR3 length is 19 residues. CDR1 is LGHNA, CDR2 YSLEER, per germline. The junction had 10 bases not matched to a gene; V was cut back by 1 base and J by 1 base. The DNA for the CDR3 is TGCGCCAGCAGCCAAGTCCTAGCGGGAGGCCCCGGGGGCACAGATACGCAGTATTTT. It encodes CASSQVLAGGPGGTDTQYF.

In this sample, this clone turned up once. The rearrangement joins TRBV6-6 to TRBJ2-7; a weak D match, TRBD1 (5 bases). Trimming took off 2 bases at V and 5 bases at J, with 13 bases between the two ends. The germline gives CDR1 MNHNY, CDR2 SVGAGI (reference sequence). The CDR3 runs 14 residues. DNA of the CDR3: TGTGCCAGCAGTTACCCAAATCAGGGCAACGAGCAGTACTTC. Protein sequence: CASSYPNQGNEQYF.

The CDR3 coding sequence is TGTGCCAGCAGCGGGGGGGACTCAAACCAAGAGACCCAGTACTTC. This translates into CASSGGDSNQETQYF. J is TRBJ2-5 and V is TRBV11-3, with 7 bases lining up with TRBD2. The CDR3 covers 15 residues. Germline values: CDR1 SGHNT, CDR2 YENEEA. J lost 0 bases, V lost 5 bases, and 6 bases had no gene match.

This clone was found once. The chain carries TRBV18 and TRBJ1-3; TRBD1 might be the D (6 bases). The CDR3 is 17 amino acids. V gave up 3 bases and J gave up 0 bases, with 15 bases separating them. Germline CDR1 is KGHSH and CDR2 is LQKENI. The CDR3 is CASSPVQQGISGNTIYF. The CDR3 nucleotides read TGTGCCAGCTCACCCGTTCAACAGGGAATCTCTGGAAACACCATATATTTT.

The V and J genes are TRBV28 and TRBJ2-2; 12 positions match TRBD1. After removal of 3 bases from V and 7 bases from J, the junction contained 3 bases not matched to a gene. CDR1 MDHEN and CDR2 SYDVKM come from the germline V gene. The CDR3 covers 15 residues. CDR3 bases: TGTGCCAGCAGTTTCGGGACAGGGGGCATCGGGGAGCTGTTTTTT. This gives the protein CASSFGTGGIGELFF.